This T cell receptor beta chain is from a study of Graves' ophthalmopathy and Graves' hyperthyroidism listed by TCRdb under 2018. Notes on the research overall: Hyperthyroidism was defined as stable when no progression to ophthalmopathy occurred within 18 months of follow-up. In total, over 130 blood samples were TCR-sequenced: 40 to 45 ophthalmopathy, approximately 75 hyperthyroidism and around 17 hyperthyroidism-to-ophthalmopathy patients. In over 5 hyperthyroidism patients, the T-cell repertoire of thyroid tissue was compared with the T-cell repertoire of blood. For independent validation, a separate cohort was made up of approximately 18 hyperthyroidism patients plus 17 patients who later progressed from hyperthyroidism to ophthalmopathy. Following sampling, methimazole starting at 30 mg daily was administered to hyperthyroidism patients, and high-dose intravenous methylprednisolone was administered to ophthalmopathy patients. The study used TCR beta repertoire signatures to distinguish Graves' ophthalmopathy from Graves' hyperthyroidism and to predict progression to ophthalmopathy. To explore V-J signatures that separate ophthalmopathy from hyperthyroidism, a discovery set of about a hundred patients was enrolled, consisting of about 43 with ophthalmopathy and fewer than 60 with stable hyperthyroidism. General conclusions and limits of the study: Most expanded thyroid clonotypes with frequency above 0.001 were also detected in blood, suggesting blood repertoires may reflect the thyroid immune response. No statistical method was used to set the sample size in advance, and the investigators knew which group each participant was assigned to. In cross-validation, the 13-signature model distinguished ophthalmopathy from stable hyperthyroidism with almost 90% sensitivity and approximately 81% specificity, and in the test set the corresponding values were about 80% and 75%. In validation, the model predicted ophthalmopathy progression with over 60% sensitivity and 72% to 80% specificity; eleven to twelve predicted patients were CT-confirmed with GO in a median of about 6.1 months.

Hyperthyroidism patients were newly diagnosed, were aged 18 to 65 years, and had a disease duration under 2 months. Patients were excluded if they had other autoimmune diseases, uncontrolled infections, pregnancy or lactation. Diagnosis was based on clinical symptoms, serum thyroxine, TRAb, thyroid ultrasound and orbital computed tomography. Total RNA was extracted using Trizol reagent, and RNA quality was checked on an Agilent 2100 Bioanalyzer. TCR beta CDR3 regions were amplified from RNA transcripts for repertoire sequencing. A first-round RT-PCR used HTBI primers with the Qiagen OneStep RT-PCR kit, followed by a second-round multiplex PCR, size selection and purification. Libraries were sequenced on an Illumina HiSeq2000 using paired-end 100 bp reads. The original methods were these. SOAPnuke was used for read processing, and reads with adapters, uncalled bases, a mean Phred below 15, or no exact constant-primer or identifier match were discarded. COPE v1.2.5 was used to merge the high-quality paired reads. Unique nucleotide sequences were defined as clonotypes and aligned to IMGT TRB V, D and J references using MiTCR v1.1. The analysis was limited to V-J combinations with a frequency above 0.0001, which together covered 99.2% of repertoires. For each V-J combination, a TCR clonal expansion and chaos score was defined as F50 clonal expansion divided by the chaos observed in the TCRdist matrix. Welch's t-statistics and random forest were used to reduce the features to 13 V-J combinations, which were then used as input to a naive Bayes classifier. Thyroid-blood repertoire similarity was quantified with the Morisita-Horn index. The public reads were quality trimmed at Q25 with fastp and then assembled into clones with MiXCR by TCRdb, keeping productive beta chains. Entries that share a CDR3 protein sequence are merged under the most common genes and DNA. In this record, the V and J calls reflect TCRdb's handling and not the investigators' own analysis. The sample has roughly 1.1 million distinct CDR3 sequences on record, 35% to 40% of them singletons. The ten largest account for 11% of the sample.

Ten or more counts support this clonotype. No antigen is known for it. No clone much larger than this one lies a single base away; base qualities are absent. V is reduced by 4 bases and J by 3 bases, leaving a spacing of 6 bases between them. Via the germline V gene, CDR1 is SQVTM and CDR2 ANQGSEA. The CDR3 sequence holds 11 residues, the cysteine and phenylalanine included. The sequence is cut down to CDR3 DNA, 33 bases in frame from base 1. The sequencing sample was made of peripheral blood or thyroid tissue (not recorded which). This receptor chain uses TRBV29-1 and TRBJ2-5; no D gene is confidently identified. The sequence was collected from an adult man with Graves' hyperthyroidism. Read as DNA, the sequence is TGCAGCGTTGGATTCGAAGAGACCCAGTACTTC. It codes for CSVGFEETQYF.